One and the same sample provided the 20 T cell receptor beta chains below, sequenced in a study of siplizumab effects on memory and regulatory T cells. Sequencing used immunoSEQ multiplex PCR; TCRdb keeps in-frame clones, though not all of them. The sample carries 100,000 or so clones, about 91% recorded once. Sequencing was done on a sample of Tregs sorted from blood. The receptors stem from a human donor in good health.

This chain joins TRBV7-8 and TRBJ1-1; maybe TRBD1 (6 bases). The CDR3 totals 15 residues. CDR1 and CDR2 (germline): SGHVS, FQNEAQ. V lost 5 bases and J lost 1, with 14 bases in between. CDR3 sequence reads: CASSLTGSWNTEAFF. Here the CDR3 DNA reads TGTGCCAGCAGCCTGACAGGTTCCTGGAACACTGAAGCTTTCTTT. Variable domain in full (rest from reference TRBV7-8 and TRBJ1-1): GAGVSQSPRYKVAKRGQDVALRCDPISGHVSLFWYQQALGQGPEFLTYFQNEAQLDKSGLPSDRFFAERPEGSVSTLKIQRTQQEDSAVYLCASSLTGSWNTEAFFGQGTRLTVV.

The CDR3 is CASSALGEGNQPQHF. The CDR3 DNA is TGTGCCAGTAGTGCGCTGGGGGAAGGCAATCAGCCCCAGCATTTT. The chain joins TRBV19 to TRBJ1-5, with D possibly matching TRBD1 (5 bases). V was trimmed by 5 bases and J by 2 bases, leaving 13 bases between them. The CDR3 is 15 amino acids. The germline CDR1 and CDR2 sequences are LNHDA and SQIVND (reference sequence).

The V and J genes are TRBV27 and TRBJ2-7; D is unclear. Germline V gives CDR1 MNHEY, CDR2 SMNVEV (reference sequence). The V end was cut by 4 bases, the J end by 3 bases, with 10 bases between. CDR3 length: 13 amino acids. CDR3 coding DNA: TGTGCCAGCAGTTATGTGGACGGCTACGAGCAGTACTTC. Its translation: CASSYVDGYEQYF.

The V and J genes are TRBV19 and TRBJ2-7; D might be TRBD1 (5 bases). The germline gives CDR1 LNHDA, CDR2 SQIVND (reference sequence). Trimming removed 3 bases from V and 0 bases from J, with 15 bases in between. This CDR3 is 16 amino acids long. Here the CDR3 reads CASSMTASAFSYEQYF. The CDR3 DNA follows: TGTGCCAGTAGTATGACAGCCAGCGCTTTCTCCTACGAGCAGTACTTC.

This chain connects TRBV5-6 to TRBJ2-3; D might be TRBD2 (6 bases). Trimming took off 2 bases at V and 2 bases at J, with 15 bases between the two ends. Germline CDR1 reads SGHDT; CDR2 reads YYEEEE. The CDR3 runs 16 residues. CDR3 amino acids: CASSFTGTGATDTQYF. Here the CDR3 DNA reads TGTGCCAGCAGCTTCACCGGGACGGGAGCCACAGATACGCAGTATTTT.

Note on this clone: In the same sample, other DNA sequences code for this CDR3. The V gene is TRBV5-1, the J gene TRBJ2-1, with 7 bases that match TRBD2. This CDR3 comprises 15 residues. Losses at the gene ends were 0 bases for V and 0 bases for J; bases not matched to a gene: 0. Per germline, CDR1 SGHRS and CDR2 YFSETQ. For the CDR3, the DNA is TGCGCCAGCAGCTTGGGCGGGAGCTCCTACAATGAGCAGTTCTTC. This codes for CASSLGGSSYNEQFF.

The V gene is TRBV27, the J gene TRBJ2-5; D uncertain. The germline CDR1 and CDR2 sequences are MNHEY and SMNVEV (reference sequence). The CDR3 consists of 12 residues. V lost 0 bases to trimming and J lost 4 bases, with 3 bases between them. This CDR3 is CASSLSGETQYF. DNA for the CDR3: TGTGCCAGCAGTTTATCGGGAGAGACCCAGTACTTC.

The chain uses TRBV11-2 and TRBJ1-2, with D possibly being TRBD1 (6 bases). Trimming took 1 base from V and 10 from J, leaving 16 bases between them. The CDR3 totals 14 residues. Germline V gives CDR1 SGHAT, CDR2 FQNNGV. CDR3 bases: TGTGCCAGCAGCTTAGTACAGGGTCCTTCAGACTACACCTTC. It yields the protein CASSLVQGPSDYTF.

The chain links TRBV10-1 to TRBJ2-5, with D uncertain. Germline-derived CDR1 and CDR2 are WNHNN and SYGVQD (reference sequence). This CDR3 has 13 amino acids. V was pared by 6 bases and J by 2 bases, with 10 bases between. CDR3 residues: CASSRTLQETQYF. The DNA of the CDR3 is TGCGCCAGCAGCCGGACGCTACAAGAGACCCAGTACTTC.

This chain links TRBV7-6 with TRBJ1-1; TRBD1 agrees at 9 bases. Losses at the gene ends were 5 bases for V and 1 base for J; bases not matched to a gene: 2. Germline CDR1 reads SGHVS; CDR2 reads FNYEAQ. The CDR3 runs to 14 residues. CDR3 coding DNA: TGTGCCAGCAGCCGGGGACAGGGGAACACTGAAGCTTTCTTT. It encodes CASSRGQGNTEAFF.

The rearrangement joins TRBV28 to TRBJ2-3; perhaps TRBD2 as D (6 bases). Germline loops: CDR1 MDHEN, CDR2 SYDVKM. This CDR3 has 17 residues. V lost 6 bases, J lost 6 bases, and 25 bases lay in between. The CDR3 nucleotides are TGTGCCAGCAGCCCAGTGGGCGGGGAGCAGTTAGGGGATACGCAGTATTTT. It is translated as CASSPVGGEQLGDTQYF.

The V gene is TRBV2, the J gene TRBJ2-1; TRBD1 is a possible D gene (5 bases). Between the trimmed V and J ends, which lost 5 bases and 8 bases, there was a span of 16 bases. This CDR3 is built from 14 residues. CDR1 SNHLY and CDR2 FYNNEI come from the germline V gene. CDR3: CASSLGAGWDEQFF. CDR3 in DNA: TGTGCCAGCAGTTTAGGGGCAGGGTGGGATGAGCAGTTCTTC.

The chain joins TRBV5-4 to TRBJ2-5, with 11 bases identical to TRBD2. V shed 4 bases, J shed 3 bases, and the junction held 11 bases outside the gene matches. CDR1 is SGHNT, CDR2 YYREEE, per germline (reference sequence). The length of the CDR3 is 17 residues. CDR3 DNA sequence: TGTGCCAGCAGCCCGATCACTAGCGGGAGTAATAAAGAGACCCAGTACTTC. It yields the protein CASSPITSGSNKETQYF. The full variable domain, rest sourced from reference TRBV5-4 and TRBJ2-5, is ETGVTQSPTHLIKTRGQQVTLRCSSQSGHNTVSWYQQALGQGPQFIFQYYREEENGRGNFPPRFSGLQFPNYSSELNVNALELDDSALYLCASSPITSGSNKETQYFGPGTRLLVL.

The V call is TRBV29-1, the J call TRBJ2-3; TRBD2 aligns across 14 bases. The ends lost 7 bases at V and 0 bases at J; junction bases unmatched: 15. CDR3 length: 19 amino acids. CDR1 and CDR2 from the germline V gene are SQVTM and ANQGSEA. CDR3: CSARGGLAGAYSSTDTQYF. CDR3 bases: TGCAGCGCCCGAGGGGGACTAGCGGGAGCATACTCTAGCACAGATACGCAGTATTTT.

The chain combines TRBV15 with TRBJ1-2; tentatively, D is TRBD1 (5 bases). Germline V gene lookup returns CDR1 LNHNV and CDR2 YYDKDF (reference sequence). CDR3 length: 14 residues. V gave up 1 base and J gave up 3 bases, with 9 bases separating them. CDR3 sequence: CATSRGGADYGYTF. The CDR3 DNA is TGTGCCACCAGCAGAGGGGGCGCGGACTATGGCTACACCTTC.

The chain is built from TRBV4-1 and TRBJ2-1; no clear D. Per germline, CDR1 MGHRA and CDR2 YSYEKL. CDR3 length: 14 residues. V lost 0 bases to trimming and J lost 10 bases, with 13 bases between them. As DNA, the CDR3 is TGCGCCAGCAGCCAAGATTCTTTCCGGCAGGAGCAGTTCTTC. Translation: CASSQDSFRQEQFF.

The chain is built from TRBV7-2 and TRBJ2-1; 7 nucleotides align to TRBD2. Germline V gene data show CDR1 as SGHTA and CDR2 as FQGNSA. This CDR3 contains 13 residues. V was pared by 6 bases and J by 8 bases, with 7 bases of the junction left unmatched. The CDR3, as DNA: TGTGCCAGCAGACTGGGGGGGTTGGATGAGCAGTTCTTC. This gives the protein CASRLGGLDEQFF. Supplemented by reference TRBV7-2 and TRBJ2-1, the full variable domain reads GAGVSQSPSNKVTEKGKDVELRCDPISGHTALYWYRQSLGQGLEFLIYFQGNSAPDKSGLPSDRFSAERTGGSVSTLTIQRTQQEDSAVYLCASRLGGLDEQFFGPGTRLTVL.

V gene TRBV5-1 combines with J gene TRBJ2-1; TRBD2 matches 7 bases. The J segment lost 3 bases and the V segment lost 4 bases, leaving 10 bases of the junction unmatched. CDR3 length equals 16 residues. Germline V gives CDR1 SGHRS, CDR2 YFSETQ. The CDR3 here is CASSPGTNLHYNEQFF. CDR3 coding DNA: TGCGCCAGCAGCCCAGGGACTAACCTACACTACAATGAGCAGTTCTTC.

This chain uses TRBV7-8 with TRBJ2-2, with 8 bases fitting TRBD1. Trimming cost V 5 bases and J 4 bases; bases outside gene matches: 3. CDR3 length: 14 residues. Looked up from germline, CDR1 is SGHVS and CDR2 is FQNEAQ. In DNA form, the CDR3 reads TGTGCCAGCAGCCTTACAGGGGGCACCGGGGAGCTGTTTTTT. Protein: CASSLTGGTGELFF.

The chain recombines TRBV7-8 with TRBJ2-1; D uncertain. Germline CDR1 and CDR2: SGHVS and FQNEAQ. Trimming took off 6 bases at V and 5 bases at J, with 14 bases between the two ends. This CDR3 spans 14 amino acids. CDR3 loop: CASSSRQSNNEQFF. Here the CDR3 DNA reads TGTGCCAGCAGTTCACGTCAGTCTAACAATGAGCAGTTCTTC.